This T cell receptor (beta chain) was captured by sequencing in a study of blood T cell repertoires in COVID-19. Across the whole study: Whether acute or convalescent, the COVID-19 samples came from the United States, Italy and Spain. Sources were T cells, B-cell-depleted T cells, or PBMCs; the material itself was cDNA or gDNA.

Source study methods: Using reference gene primer amplification, nucleated cell counts were estimated. TCRdb keeps only in-frame clones here, not all; method: immunoSEQ multiplex PCR. The V and J calls and clone size are taken from that table; D and trimming were inferred from the DNA. The data contain roughly 250,000 clones, around 86% of them singletons. With V trimmed by 6 bases and J by 10 bases, 9 bases remained unmatched. CDR3 size: 14 residues. The germline gives CDR1 MNHEY, CDR2 SVGAGI. The sequence was collected from a woman aged 60-75 years with active or convalescent COVID-19. The V gene is TRBV6-5, the J gene TRBJ1-6; 7 bases are a match to TRBD1. Sequenced: peripheral blood. This CDR3 is CASRDTGAGSPLHF. DNA for the CDR3: TGTGCCAGCAGGGACACAGGGGCAGGATCACCCCTCCACTTT.